The 17 T cell receptor beta chains listed next were all sequenced from one sample in a study of blood T cell repertoires in COVID-19. Repertoires were generated with immunoSEQ multiplex PCR, while TCRdb's copy carries only in-frame clones and drops some. Here the sample spans 410,000 or so clones, about 88% being singletons. Material: peripheral blood. Source of these receptors: a woman aged 40 to 50 with COVID-19, enrolled during active disease.

The chain links TRBV2 to TRBJ1-4, with TRBD1 identical over 9 bases. Germline V gene sequence: CDR1 SNHLY, CDR2 FYNNEI. This CDR3 is built from 15 residues. Trimming took 8 bases from V and 4 from J; bases not matched to a gene: 8. The CDR3 DNA reads as TGTGCCAGCCAAGAGGGGGGACAGGGTAATGAAAAACTGTTTTTT. Encoded protein: CASQEGGQGNEKLFF.

The V and J genes are TRBV6-5 and TRBJ1-1; possible D gene TRBD1, 6 bases. The CDR3 contains 14 residues. Trimming pared 5 bases from V and 1 base from J, leaving 11 bases between. CDR1 and CDR2 (germline): MNHEY, SVGAGI. The CDR3 spells CASSTPGQNTEAFF. CDR3 bases: TGTGCCAGCAGTACTCCGGGACAGAACACTGAAGCTTTCTTT.

J is TRBJ1-3 and V is TRBV30; 7 nucleotides match TRBD1. Germline-derived CDR1 and CDR2 are GTSNPN and SVGIG (reference sequence). This CDR3 contains 13 residues. V shed 2 bases and J 4 bases; nucleotides not matched to a gene: 2. CDR3 sequence reads: CAWSYRGGNTIYF. CDR3 sequence (DNA): TGTGCCTGGAGTTACAGGGGAGGAAACACCATATATTTT.

The V gene is TRBV9, the J gene TRBJ2-7; 8 bases agree with TRBD1. CDR1 is SGDLS and CDR2 is YYNGEE in the germline V gene. The length of the CDR3 is 14 residues. V lost 3 bases and J lost 3; bases outside the gene matches: 5. CDR3 bases: TGTGCCAGCAGCGCGACAGGGGAAATCTACGAGCAGTACTTC. This codes for CASSATGEIYEQYF.

The V call is TRBV25-1, the J call TRBJ2-1; perhaps TRBD2 as D (6 bases). The V end was cut by 6 bases, the J end by 5 bases, with 17 bases between. The CDR3 runs 15 residues. Per the germline V gene, CDR1 is MGHDK and CDR2 is SYGVNS. The CDR3 here is CASRVGRGVNNEQFF. As DNA, the CDR3 is TGTGCCAGCAGGGTCGGGCGGGGCGTAAACAATGAGCAGTTCTTC.

This clone was observed once. The J gene is TRBJ2-3, the V gene TRBV28, with 8 bases that match TRBD1. Trimming removed 6 bases from V and 6 bases from J; junction bases left unmatched: 8. Germline values: CDR1 MDHEN, CDR2 SYDVKM. The CDR3 totals 14 residues. The CDR3 here is CASREQGVWDTQYF. DNA of the CDR3: TGTGCCAGCAGAGAACAGGGGGTTTGGGATACGCAGTATTTT.

This chain connects TRBV5-4 to TRBJ1-5, with no clear D. Germline lookup yields CDR1 SGHNT and CDR2 YYREEE (reference sequence). The V end lost 0 bases, the J end lost 0 bases, and 19 bases lay between the germline ends. The CDR3 spans 19 residues. The CDR3 bases are TGTGCCAGCAGCTTGGAGATTCTAACGACTCCCTATAGCAATCAGCCCCAGCATTTT. Translation gives CASSLEILTTPYSNQPQHF.

The J gene is TRBJ2-7, the V gene TRBV27; tentative D call: TRBD2 (5 bases). This CDR3 comprises 11 residues. The V and J ends lost 10 bases and 6 bases respectively, with 13 bases between them. Germline CDR1 MNHEY, CDR2 SMNVEV (reference sequence). CDR3 sequence: CAILDSGEQYF. CDR3 nucleotides: TGTGCCATCCTGGACTCTGGCGAGCAGTACTTC.

This clone appeared once. This rearrangement joins TRBV4-2 to TRBJ2-3; 13 bases match TRBD2. CDR1 LGHNA and CDR2 YNFKEQ come from the germline V gene. CDR3 length: 16 amino acids. Losses at the gene ends were 0 bases for V and 6 bases for J; bases not matched to a gene: 3. The CDR3 coding sequence is TGTGCCAGCAGCCAAGAGGTACTAGCGGGGGGGGATACGCAGTATTTT. Translated: CASSQEVLAGGDTQYF.

This clone was counted once. The chain is built from TRBV12-3 or TRBV12-4 and TRBJ1-2; D ambiguous. The CDR3 extends over 11 amino acids. The ends were cut back, 5 bases at V and 4 bases at J, with 5 bases in the middle. DNA of the CDR3: TGTGCCAGCAGTAAGCTCTATGGCTACACCTTC. It specifies CASSKLYGYTF.

The chain uses TRBV9 and TRBJ1-1, with D maybe TRBD1 (5 bases). CDR1 and CDR2 (germline): SGDLS, YYNGEE. Between the trimmed V and J ends, which lost 4 bases and 5 bases, there was a span of 18 bases. This CDR3 is 15 amino acids long. This CDR3 reads CASSPRTRRETEAFF. The DNA for the CDR3 is TGTGCCAGCAGCCCCCGGACACGGAGGGAAACTGAAGCTTTCTTT.

The chain recombines TRBV5-6 with TRBJ1-1; 9 nucleotides agree with TRBD1. V was clipped by 2 bases and J by 5 bases; unmatched bases: 10. Looked up from germline, CDR1 is SGHDT and CDR2 is YYEEEE. This CDR3 is 16 amino acids long. For the CDR3, the DNA is TGTGCCAGCAGCTTACCGGGACAGGGAGGAGGGACTGAAGCTTTCTTT. The encoded protein is CASSLPGQGGGTEAFF.

This clone is a singleton in its sample. The J gene is TRBJ2-1, the V gene TRBV28; D is possibly TRBD2 (7 bases). Germline V gene data show CDR1 as MDHEN and CDR2 as SYDVKM. V was cut by 3 bases and J by 7 bases, with 13 bases left in between. CDR3 length equals 14 residues. For the CDR3, the DNA is TGTGCCAGCAGTTTCCTGGGAGGGGGGAATGAGCAGTTCTTC. It codes for CASSFLGGGNEQFF.

The rearrangement joins TRBV30 to TRBJ1-1; D is possibly TRBD1 (5 bases). Germline CDR1 reads GTSNPN; CDR2 reads SVGIG (reference sequence). The ends were cut back, 3 bases at V and 0 bases at J, with 11 bases in the middle. The CDR3 has 14 residues. Here the CDR3 DNA reads TGTGCCTGGAGGCTGGCAGGGATGAACACTGAAGCTTTCTTT. Translated, it gives CAWRLAGMNTEAFF.

The chain uses TRBV2 and TRBJ2-1; no definite D call. Germline CDR1 and CDR2: SNHLY and FYNNEI. With 0 bases removed from V and 1 base from J, the gap between germline ends came to 13 bases. The CDR3 is 17 residues long. Here the CDR3 reads CASSEAVPGSSYNEQFF. For the CDR3, the DNA is TGTGCCAGCAGTGAAGCGGTACCAGGCTCTTCCTACAATGAGCAGTTCTTC. Drawing the rest from reference TRBV2 and TRBJ2-1, the complete variable domain is EPEVTQTPSHQVTQMGQEVILRCVPISNHLYFYWYRQILGQKVEFLVSFYNNEISEKSEIFDDQFSVERPDGSNFTLKIRSTKLEDSAMYFCASSEAVPGSSYNEQFFGPGTRLTVL.

J is TRBJ1-1 and V is TRBV7-9; no clear D. Trimming removed 5 bases from V and 7 bases from J, with 17 bases in between. Germline-derived CDR1 and CDR2 are SEHNR and FQNEAQ (reference sequence). The CDR3 runs to 14 residues. CDR3 in DNA: TGTGCCAGCAGCACCCCGCGGGGTCGGGGTGAAGCTTTCTTT. Translated, it gives CASSTPRGRGEAFF.

This clone was picked up one time. The rearrangement uses TRBV3-1 (or the pseudogene TRBV3-2) and TRBJ1-1; no clear D gene. Germline V CDR1 and CDR2: LGHDT, YNNKEL (reference sequence). CDR3 length equals 15 residues. Trimming cost V 0 bases and J 7 bases, with 15 bases left between them. The CDR3 loop reads CASSQDLLLGREAFF. For the CDR3, the DNA is TGTGCCAGCAGCCAAGATCTTCTGCTGGGCCGTGAAGCTTTCTTT.